This T cell receptor beta chain was identified during a study of shared clonotypes between healthy human individuals. In the study's own analysis: For the immunoSEQ data, sequences were junction-only without quality scores, so filtering differed. Libraries were prepared by immunoSEQ multiplex PCR; TCRdb keeps only in-frame clonotypes and omits some of them. V and J calls and clone size are those listed in that table; D and trimming were worked out from the DNA. Of some 240,000 clones in the sample, 50% to 75% were seen once. Overall study findings and caveats: Incompleteness in sorted-subset sequencing, despite large depth, was shown by rarefaction. With a few donors compared, 4.5% to 6.5% of naive CD4 clonotypes were shared. In contrast to clonotypes shared by all four donors, non-shared clonotypes had lower generation probabilities.

With 5 bases removed from V and 6 bases from J, the gap between germline ends came to 9 bases. The CDR3 totals 12 residues. Germline V gene data show CDR1 as SGHDT and CDR2 as YYEEEE. A remark on this clone: Its target is unknown.

The sample taken for sequencing was memory CD4+ T cells sorted from blood. Subset described: CD45RA-negative fraction. This sequence originates from a man aged 25-40 years in good health. The chain uses TRBV5-6 and TRBJ2-1; a weak D match, TRBD2 (5 bases). This chain's CDR3 is CASRSRGNEQFF. For the CDR3, the DNA is TGTGCCAGCAGGTCCCGGGGCAATGAGCAGTTCTTC.